This TCR beta chain stems from a study of CD8+CD57+ T cells in acquired aplastic anemia. Study-level points and caveats: Between patients and controls, CD8+ Simpson's diversity did not vary significantly. Both patients and controls carried the same twenty-nine CD8+ CDR3 sequences.

Profiles of TCR beta VDJ and CDR3 were generated from a genomic DNA template. TCRdb ran MiXCR on the reads and lists one entry per CDR3 protein. This sample has under 200,000 distinct CDR3 sequences, with about 50% found just once. With regard to this clonotype: The target antigen is unknown.

Individuals selected for sequencing had exhibited CD8+CD57+ cell expansion on flow cytometry. Among the patients, all had severe acquired aplastic anemia. Among the patients, none had received any therapy at the time of blood sampling. Trimming took 5 bases from V and 5 from J; bases not matched to a gene: 11. Germline CDR1 and CDR2: SGHAT and FQNNGV. The CDR3 sequence is 16 residues long. This TCR came from a human donor with aplastic anemia. The chain has TRBV11-2 and TRBJ1-5; 8 nucleotides align to TRBD1. Sequences were obtained from sorted CD4+, CD8+, or CD8+CD57+ T cells (not recorded which) from PBMCs. The CDR3 loop reads CASSRGQEVGDQPQHF. The CDR3 nucleotides read TGTGCCAGCAGCAGGGGACAGGAGGTCGGAGATCAGCCCCAGCATTTT.